These T cell receptor beta chains were read from a single sample in a study of cytomegalovirus exposure and HLA in healthy donors. TCRdb's copy holds only in-frame clones and misses some; the assay was immunoSEQ multiplex PCR. Counted here are roughly 130,000 clones, more than 8% occurring once; the ten biggest clones make up 5% to 7%. The sample comprised PBMCs. The source is a man in his forties in good health and CMV-seronegative. Both conserved end residues are part of each CDR3. Fields, in order: D gene, clone size, J gene, V gene, CDR3 DNA, CDR3 protein. A D gene is named only where the DNA matches it firmly. Clone size is shown for a subset of rows, as once, few, many or a class of expanded clone.

NA	few	TRBJ1-3	TRBV23-1	TGCGCCCGGGACTTTCTGGAAGCTGGAAACACCATATATTTT	CARDFLEAGNTIYF
NA	few	TRBJ2-1	TRBV7-2	TGTGCCAGCAGCTTAGCGACACTCATAAGTGAGCAGTTCTTC	CASSLATLISEQFF
TRBD2	few	TRBJ2-2	TRBV4-2	TGTGCCAGCAGCCAAGGTGGACTAGCGGGGGGGAACACCGGGGAGCTGTTTTTT	CASSQGGLAGGNTGELFF
NA	few	TRBJ2-2	TRBV7-2	TGTGCCAGCAGCTTTAGCCTAAACACCGGGGAGCTGTTTTTT	CASSFSLNTGELFF
NA	few	TRBJ1-1	TRBV6-6	TGTGCCAGCAACTTGGAGGAAGTGAACACTGAAGCTTTCTTT	CASNLEEVNTEAFF
TRBD1	few	TRBJ1-4	TRBV6-5	TGTGCCAGCAGCGACGACAGGGGAGAAAAACTGTTTTTT	CASSDDRGEKLFF
TRBD2	NA	TRBJ2-2	TRBV19	TGTGCCAGTAGGCGGGGGAGGTCGAACACCGGGGAGCTGTTTTTT	CASRRGRSNTGELFF
TRBD1	few	TRBJ1-6	TRBV27	TGTGCCAGCAGTATCCGACAGGGTGGTCCACCCCTCCACTTT	CASSIRQGGPPLHF
NA	few	TRBJ2-5	TRBV2	TGTGCCAGCAGTCCAGGGGTTAAGGGAGAGACCCAGTACTTC	CASSPGVKGETQYF
TRBD1	NA	TRBJ2-1	TRBV13	TGTGCCAGCAGCCTAGCACAGGGGAGATCCTACAATGAGCAGTTCTTC	CASSLAQGRSYNEQFF
TRBD1	few	TRBJ2-3	TRBV12-5	TGTGCTAGTGGACCCCCGACAGGGACAGCTAGCACAGATACGCAGTATTTT	CASGPPTGTASTDTQYF
TRBD1	few	TRBJ1-5	TRBV19	TGTGCCAGTAGTTTGACAGGGATTTTAGGTCAGCCCCAGCATTTT	CASSLTGILGQPQHF
NA	few	TRBJ2-3	TRBV6-4	TGTGCCAGCAGTGAAGCTAGCACAGATACGCAGTATTTT	CASSEASTDTQYF
TRBD1	few	TRBJ1-4	TRBV6-6	TGTGCCAGCAGTTCTTACAGGGGGGAACTGTTTTTT	CASSSYRGELFF
TRBD1	few	TRBJ1-1	TRBV14	TGTGCCAGCAGCCATGTATCCTGGGACAGGGGGGGGACTGAAGCTTTCTTT	CASSHVSWDRGGTEAFF
NA	few	TRBJ2-2	TRBV2	TGTGCCAGCGGGGTCGCGGGGAACACCGGGGAGCTGTTTTTT	CASGVAGNTGELFF
TRBD1	NA	TRBJ1-1	TRBV7-3	TGTGCCAGCAGCCCCGGGACAGGCTACACTGAAGCTTTCTTT	CASSPGTGYTEAFF
TRBD2	NA	TRBJ2-3	TRBV18	TGTGCCAGCTCACCATCTAGTGCGGGGGGCCCTTCCGATACGCAGTATTTT	CASSPSSAGGPSDTQYF
TRBD1	NA	TRBJ1-6	TRBV2	TGTGCCAGCAGGACCTTAGGACAGGCCCCTATAATTTCACCCCTCCACTTT	CASRTLGQAPIISPLHF
NA	NA	TRBJ1-3	TRBV19	TGTGCCAGCCCCTTGGAGGGCTCTGGAAACACCATATATTTT	CASPLEGSGNTIYF
TRBD1	few	TRBJ2-7	TRBV6-6	TGTGCCAGCAGCAAGGACAGGACCTACGAGCAGTACTTC	CASSKDRTYEQYF
NA	NA	TRBJ2-2	TRBV9	TGTGCCAGCAGCCCCCAGAGGGTGCACTACACCGGGGAGCTGTTTTTT	CASSPQRVHYTGELFF
NA	few	TRBJ2-2	TRBV5-1	TGCGCCAGCAGCGTCAGGGGGGACACCGGGGAGCTGTTTTTT	CASSVRGDTGELFF
TRBD1	NA	TRBJ2-3	TRBV18	TGTGCCAGCTCACCCGGACAGGCGGGAGATACGCAGTATTTT	CASSPGQAGDTQYF
NA	once	TRBJ2-1	TRBV27	TGTGCCAGCAGTTTCGGGTCAAACACGACCCCGTTCTTC	CASSFGSNTTPFF
NA	few	TRBJ2-7	TRBV5-4	TGTGCCAGCAGCTTGGCTTCCGGGTTCGGCTACGAGCAGTACTTC	CASSLASGFGYEQYF
TRBD1	few	TRBJ2-7	TRBV7-9	TGTGCCAGCAGCCCAGGGGGCCTAGCGTTAAGCTCCTACGAGCAGTACTTC	CASSPGGLALSSYEQYF
NA	few	TRBJ2-1	TRBV5-4	TGTGCCAGCAGCTTGGGACGGCCAGGCTCCTACAATGAGCAGTTCTTC	CASSLGRPGSYNEQFF
NA	few	TRBJ2-1	TRBV11-3	TGTGCCAGCAGCTTAGTGGGGGCGAACAATGAGCAGTTCTTC	CASSLVGANNEQFF
NA	NA	TRBJ2-2	TRBV27	TGTGCCAGCAGTTTATACTACACCGGGGAGCTGTTTTTT	CASSLYYTGELFF
NA	NA	TRBJ1-1	TRBV21-1	TGTGCCAGCAGCAAAGGCGTGGGGGGCACTGAAGCTTTCTTT	CASSKGVGGTEAFF
TRBD1	NA	TRBJ2-7	TRBV11-2	TGTGCCAGCAGCTCACCCGACAGGGGGCGCTCCACACAGTACTTC	CASSSPDRGRSTQYF
TRBD1	few	TRBJ2-7	TRBV4-1	TGCGCCAGCAGCCACCTCGGGACAGGGGTTGAGCAGTACTTC	CASSHLGTGVEQYF
NA	NA	TRBJ1-2	TRBV27	TGTGCCAGCAGAGGGGGAAGAGACGGTCACTATGGCTACACCTTC	CASRGGRDGHYGYTF
NA	few	TRBJ2-7	TRBV6-1	TGTGCCAGCAGTGAAGGATGGGGGGACAGCTACGAGCAGTACTTC	CASSEGWGDSYEQYF
NA	NA	TRBJ2-1	TRBV7-7	TGTGCCAGCAGTTACAGGGAGGGCAATGAGCAGTTCTTC	CASSYREGNEQFF
NA	few	TRBJ2-5	TRBV5-1	TGCGCCAGCAGCTTACAGGGAGAAGAGACCCAGTACTTC	CASSLQGEETQYF
TRBD1	few	TRBJ1-2	TRBV7-3	TGTGCCAGCAGCTCCGGACAGGGCTATGGCTACACCTTC	CASSSGQGYGYTF
NA	NA	TRBJ2-1	TRBV5-1	TGCGCCAGCAGCGGGGGGTACCCTCCCAATGAGCAGTTCTTC	CASSGGYPPNEQFF
NA	NA	TRBJ1-5	TRBV15	TGTGCCACCAGCAGAGATGCCCGGGGGGGCAATCAGCCCCAGCATTTT	CATSRDARGGNQPQHF
TRBD1	NA	TRBJ1-6	TRBV4-1	TGCGCCAGCAGCCAAGACGGACAGGGGGATTCACCCCTCCACTTT	CASSQDGQGDSPLHF
TRBD2	few	TRBJ2-7	TRBV5-4	TGTGCCAGCAGCTTAGGCGGGGGGGCCGTCTACGAGCAGTACTTC	CASSLGGGAVYEQYF
NA	few	TRBJ1-1	TRBV2	TGTGCCAGCATCTGGAACACTGAAGCTTTCTTT	CASIWNTEAFF
TRBD1	NA	TRBJ2-7	TRBV7-2	TGTGCCAGCACCCCGGACAGGTATGACGAGCAGTACTTC	CASTPDRYDEQYF
NA	few	TRBJ1-5	TRBV15	TGTGCCACCAGCACCGGGGGTAGCAATCAGCCCCAGCATTTT	CATSTGGSNQPQHF
TRBD2	many	TRBJ2-3	TRBV6-4	TGTGCCAGCAGCCCCGGGACTAGGGACACAGATACGCAGTATTTT	CASSPGTRDTDTQYF
NA	few	TRBJ2-3	TRBV5-6	TGTGCCAGCAGCCCGGCGGGGGCCCGTGTCACAGATACGCAGTATTTT	CASSPAGARVTDTQYF
NA	few	TRBJ1-2	TRBV6-5	TGTGCCAGCAGTCCCTCGGACAGTAGTCTCTATGGCTACACCTTC	CASSPSDSSLYGYTF
TRBD1	NA	TRBJ1-5	TRBV5-1	TGCGCCAGCAGCTTGGGCACAGGGGATCAGCCCCAGCATTTT	CASSLGTGDQPQHF
NA	NA	TRBJ2-7	TRBV30	TGTGCCTGGAGTGTCAGGGGACCCTACGAGCAGTACTTC	CAWSVRGPYEQYF